These T cell receptor beta chains were read from a single sample in a study of spatial heterogeneity in lung cancer. TCRdb reprocessed the 5' RACE reads with MiXCR, giving one entry per CDR3 protein. The data show about 7,700 distinct CDR3 sequences, approximately 9.3% seen once. Sample: lung tumor tissue, taken at surgery. These receptors all stem from a male donor with early-stage non-small cell lung cancer. The CDR3 runs from the conserved cysteine through the conserved F or W. Each record gives: V gene, clone size, D gene, J gene, CDR3 DNA, CDR3 protein. D genes are given only for firm matches. Some rows have no size entry. The others give once, few or many, or a class for an expanded clone.

TRBV13,few,TRBD1,TRBJ2-1,TGTGCCAGCAGCAGCGGTCCAGGGACAGGGGGTTTGAATGAGCAGTTCTTC,CASSSGPGTGGLNEQFF
TRBV7-8,medium-sized,TRBD1,TRBJ1-6,TGTGCCAGCAGCTTAGAGACAGGGGGAGCTTCACCCCTCCACTTT,CASSLETGGASPLHF
TRBV7-9,many,TRBD1,TRBJ1-4,TGTGCCAGCAGCCTGACAGGGATCGAAAAACTGTTTTTT,CASSLTGIEKLFF
TRBV20-1,few,TRBD1,TRBJ2-7,TGCAGTGCTAACCAAAGGGACAGGGCCTACGAGCAGTACTTC,CSANQRDRAYEQYF
TRBV4-1,.,TRBD2,TRBJ2-7,TGCGCCAGCAGCACAGCGGGAGGAGAGGAGCAGTACTTC,CASSTAGGEEQYF
TRBV12-3/TRBV12-4,many,TRBD1,TRBJ1-5,TGTGCCAGCAGTCCGGACAGGGTGGATCAGCCCCAGCATTTT,CASSPDRVDQPQHF
TRBV7-2,medium-sized,TRBD2,TRBJ2-5,TGTGCCAGCAGCGCGGCAGGACTAGCGGGGGGGCCCCGCCGGGCGACCCAGTACTTC,CASSAAGLAGGPRRATQYF
TRBV7-9,medium-sized,.,TRBJ2-5,TGTGCCAGCAGCTCCCCGGGCAGGGGAGAGACCCAGTACTTC,CASSSPGRGETQYF
TRBV29-1,.,TRBD2,TRBJ2-5,TGCAGCGGTTGCCGCGGCGGGAGCGGACGTTCTGAGACCCAGTACTTC,CSGCRGGSGRSETQYF
TRBV4-1,.,TRBD1,TRBJ1-1,TGCGCCAGCAGCCTGTACAGGGGGGCGCCGACTGAAGCTTTCTTT,CASSLYRGAPTEAFF
TRBV20-1,.,TRBD1,TRBJ1-6,TGCAGTGCTGTAAGAGCGACAGGGAAAAATTCACCCCTCCACTTT,CSAVRATGKNSPLHF
TRBV29-1,many,TRBD1,TRBJ1-1,TGCAGCGTTGGCCGGGGACAGGGGGCGCGATCCACTGAAGCTTTCTTT,CSVGRGQGARSTEAFF
TRBV6-5,medium-sized,.,TRBJ1-2,TGTGCCAGCAGGTCAGACACAGACTATGGCTACACCTTC,CASRSDTDYGYTF
TRBV7-3,medium-sized,.,TRBJ2-3,TGTGCCAGCAGCTTTTGGGAAGGAGATACGCAGTATTTT,CASSFWEGDTQYF
TRBV20-1,.,.,TRBJ2-3,TGCAGTGCTCCCCGACTTGGAATCACAGATACGCAGTATTTT,CSAPRLGITDTQYF
TRBV30,medium-sized,.,TRBJ2-2,TGTGCCTGGAGTGTCGGGGGGCCCACCGGGGAGCTGTTTTTT,CAWSVGGPTGELFF
TRBV29-1,medium-sized,TRBD1,TRBJ1-1,TGCAGCGTCGGGGGACAGGTCCGAACTGAAGCTTTCTTT,CSVGGQVRTEAFF
TRBV28,few,.,TRBJ1-1,TGTGCCAGCAGTCCGTCGACAGGAGCGAACACTGAAGCTTTCTTT,CASSPSTGANTEAFF